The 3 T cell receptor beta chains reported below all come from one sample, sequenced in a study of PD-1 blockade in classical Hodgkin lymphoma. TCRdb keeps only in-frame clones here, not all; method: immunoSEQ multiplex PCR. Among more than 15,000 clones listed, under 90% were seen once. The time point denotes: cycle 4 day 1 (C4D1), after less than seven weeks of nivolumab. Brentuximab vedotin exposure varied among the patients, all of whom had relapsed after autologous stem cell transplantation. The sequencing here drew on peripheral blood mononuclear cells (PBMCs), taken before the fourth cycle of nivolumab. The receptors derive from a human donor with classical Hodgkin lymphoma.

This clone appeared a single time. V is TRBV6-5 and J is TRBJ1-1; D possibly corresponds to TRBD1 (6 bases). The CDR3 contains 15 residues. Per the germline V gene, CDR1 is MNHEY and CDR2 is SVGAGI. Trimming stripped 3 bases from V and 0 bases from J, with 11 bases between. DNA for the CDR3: TGTGCCAGCAGTTATGGGGGGGCGTTGAACACTGAAGCTTTCTTT. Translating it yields CASSYGGALNTEAFF.

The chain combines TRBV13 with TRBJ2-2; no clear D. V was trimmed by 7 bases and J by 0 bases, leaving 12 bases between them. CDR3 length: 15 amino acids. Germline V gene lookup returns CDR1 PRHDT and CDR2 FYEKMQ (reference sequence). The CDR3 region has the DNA TGTGCCAGCAACTTGGCAGTTACGAACACCGGGGAGCTGTTTTTT. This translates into CASNLAVTNTGELFF. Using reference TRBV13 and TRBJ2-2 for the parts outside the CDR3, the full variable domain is AAGVIQSPRHLIKEKRETATLKCYPIPRHDTVYWYQQGPGQDPQFLISFYEKMQSDKGSIPDRFSAQQFSDYHSELNMSSLELGDSALYFCASNLAVTNTGELFFGEGSRLTVL.

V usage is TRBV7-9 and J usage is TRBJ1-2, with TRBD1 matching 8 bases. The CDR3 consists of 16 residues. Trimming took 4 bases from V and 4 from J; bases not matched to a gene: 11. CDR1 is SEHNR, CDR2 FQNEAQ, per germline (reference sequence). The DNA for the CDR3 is TGTGCCAGCAGCTCCTTAGGACAGGGCTTTCGCTATGGCTACACCTTC. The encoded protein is CASSSLGQGFRYGYTF. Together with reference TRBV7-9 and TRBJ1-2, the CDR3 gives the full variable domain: DTGVSQNPRHKITKRGQNVTFRCDPISEHNRLYWYRQTLGQGPEFLTYFQNEAQLEKSRLLSDRFSAERPKGSFSTLEIQRTEQGDSAMYLCASSSLGQGFRYGYTFGSGTRLTVV.